The 19 T cell receptor beta chains below all came from one sample that was sequenced in a study of early stage breast cancer tumors. Generated by immunoSEQ multiplex PCR, the TCRdb table keeps only in-frame clones and is missing some. The sample holds tens of thousands of clones, about 93% seen once. The sample was blood. These receptors came from a person aged 70 to 80 with breast cancer.

The chain joins TRBV5-1 to TRBJ1-2, with D uncertain. This CDR3 contains 14 residues. Germline CDR1 SGHRS, CDR2 YFSETQ. V was cut by 4 bases and J by 8 bases, with 18 bases left in between. CDR3 amino acids: CASSPAQYGGGYTF. CDR3 nucleotide sequence: TGCGCCAGCAGCCCAGCACAGTACGGAGGCGGCTACACCTTC. The whole variable domain, remainder taken from reference TRBV5-1 and TRBJ1-2, is KAGVTQTPRYLIKTRGQQVTLSCSPISGHRSVSWYQQTPGQGLQFLFEYFSETQRNKGNFPGRFSGRQFSNSRSEMNVSTLELGDSALYLCASSPAQYGGGYTFGSGTRLTVV.

This clone was detected only once. The rearrangement uses TRBV19 and TRBJ1-4; 8 bases are a match to TRBD1. This CDR3 has 14 residues. The ends lost 7 bases at V and 8 bases at J; junction bases unmatched: 9. CDR1 LNHDA and CDR2 SQIVND come from the germline V gene (reference sequence). CDR3 protein: CASTPGQVWEKLFF. CDR3 in DNA: TGTGCCAGTACCCCGGGACAGGTTTGGGAAAAACTGTTTTTT.

This chain links TRBV18 with TRBJ2-3, with 7 bases matching TRBD1. Germline assignment: CDR1 KGHSH and CDR2 LQKENI. The CDR3 sequence is 15 residues long. The J segment lost 3 bases and the V segment lost 6 bases, leaving 9 bases of the junction unmatched. The CDR3 is CASSLDRQGTDTQYF. In nucleotides, the CDR3 is TGTGCCAGCTCGCTGGACAGGCAGGGGACAGATACGCAGTATTTT.

The V and J genes are TRBV28 and TRBJ1-2; TRBD1 matches at 12 bases. Germline V gene data show CDR1 as MDHEN and CDR2 as SYDVKM. V gave up 3 bases and J gave up 4 bases; unmatched junction bases: 9. CDR3 length: 17 residues. CDR3: CASSFVGQGALGYGYTF. The CDR3 nucleotides read TGTGCCAGCAGTTTCGTGGGACAGGGGGCGCTGGGCTATGGCTACACCTTC.

A single count supports this clone. This rearrangement joins TRBV7-8 to TRBJ1-1, with a weak D call TRBD1 (5 bases). This CDR3 is 17 amino acids long. V lost 2 bases and J 1 base, leaving 17 bases between the germline ends. Germline V CDR1 and CDR2: SGHVS, FQNEAQ. The DNA of the CDR3 is TGTGCCAGCAGCTTAAAGATCGGACGGACACCGAACACTGAAGCTTTCTTT. Translated: CASSLKIGRTPNTEAFF. Looking up the rest from reference TRBV7-8 and TRBJ1-1 gives the full variable domain: GAGVSQSPRYKVAKRGQDVALRCDPISGHVSLFWYQQALGQGPEFLTYFQNEAQLDKSGLPSDRFFAERPEGSVSTLKIQRTQQEDSAVYLCASSLKIGRTPNTEAFFGQGTRLTVV.

The V and J genes are TRBV5-1 and TRBJ1-4; 9 bases are a match to TRBD1. The CDR3 totals 14 residues. The V segment lost 4 bases and the J segment 7 bases; nucleotides outside the gene matches: 5. Per germline, CDR1 SGHRS and CDR2 YFSETQ. For the CDR3, the DNA is TGCGCCAGCAGCCGACGGGGACAGGGTGAAAAACTGTTTTTT. Translated, it gives CASSRRGQGEKLFF.

The rearrangement uses TRBV7-2 and TRBJ2-1; 11 bases agree with TRBD2. The trim removed 1 base at V and 4 bases at J, leaving 3 bases unmatched. This CDR3 contains 16 residues. Germline loops: CDR1 SGHTA, CDR2 FQGNSA. CDR3 loop: CASSLVAGGLYNEQFF. CDR3 coding DNA: TGTGCCAGCAGCTTAGTAGCGGGGGGGCTGTACAATGAGCAGTTCTTC. Combining the CDR3 with reference TRBV7-2 and TRBJ2-1 gives the whole variable domain GAGVSQSPSNKVTEKGKDVELRCDPISGHTALYWYRQSLGQGLEFLIYFQGNSAPDKSGLPSDRFSAERTGGSVSTLTIQRTQQEDSAVYLCASSLVAGGLYNEQFFGPGTRLTVL.

V gene TRBV7-2 combines with J gene TRBJ2-2; 12 bases map to TRBD2. Germline V lookup: CDR1 SGHTA, CDR2 FQGNSA. This CDR3 is built from 17 residues. V lost 5 bases, J lost 2 bases, and 6 bases stayed unmatched. The CDR3 sequence: CASSRLAGGPNTGELFF. CDR3 nucleotides: TGTGCCAGCAGCCGGCTAGCGGGGGGGCCCAACACCGGGGAGCTGTTTTTT.

The chain is built from TRBV7-2 and TRBJ2-1; 11 bases line up with TRBD2. CDR1 SGHTA and CDR2 FQGNSA come from the germline V gene. The V and J ends lost 0 bases and 6 bases, in that order; junction bases with no gene match: 7. The CDR3 consists of 17 residues. The CDR3 spells CASSLAVTTSGTNEQFF. The CDR3 coding sequence is TGTGCCAGCAGCTTAGCGGTGACGACTAGCGGGACCAATGAGCAGTTCTTC. The whole variable domain, filled in from reference TRBV7-2 and TRBJ2-1, reads GAGVSQSPSNKVTEKGKDVELRCDPISGHTALYWYRQSLGQGLEFLIYFQGNSAPDKSGLPSDRFSAERTGGSVSTLTIQRTQQEDSAVYLCASSLAVTTSGTNEQFFGPGTRLTVL.

The chain carries TRBV18 and TRBJ1-4; no clear D. There are 13 residues in the CDR3. CDR1 is KGHSH, CDR2 LQKENI, per germline. The V end was cut by 3 bases, the J end by 8 bases, with 10 bases between. The CDR3 nucleotides read TGTGCCAGCTCACCTGCGGGTCGGGAAAAACTGTTTTTT. It translates to CASSPAGREKLFF.

V gene TRBV10-3 combines with J gene TRBJ1-2; 7 bases align to TRBD1. The length of the CDR3 is 15 residues. Per germline, CDR1 ENHRY and CDR2 SYGVKD. V trimming: 5 bases; J trimming: 0 bases; junction bases outside the gene matches: 6. The CDR3 reads CAISYRDSPNYGYTF. For the CDR3, the DNA is TGTGCCATCAGTTACCGGGACAGCCCTAACTATGGCTACACCTTC.

This clone has just a few counts. V usage is TRBV6-1 and J usage is TRBJ1-1; D is unresolved. V gave up 7 bases and J gave up 0 bases, with 3 bases separating them. Germline V gives CDR1 MNHNS, CDR2 SASEGT. The CDR3 consists of 11 residues. CDR3 protein: CASIMNTEAFF. CDR3 bases: TGTGCCAGCATCATGAACACTGAAGCTTTCTTT.

The rearrangement joins TRBV11-2 to TRBJ2-1; 8 nucleotides align to TRBD2. V was pared by 6 bases and J by 8 bases, with 15 bases of the junction left unmatched. Per the germline V gene, CDR1 is SGHAT and CDR2 is FQNNGV. The CDR3 extends over 16 amino acids. The CDR3, as DNA: TGTGCCAGCAGTAACGTCGGGGGGGCCTCTATCGATGAGCAGTTCTTC. Translation gives CASSNVGGASIDEQFF.

This clone was detected only once. The chain joins TRBV27 to TRBJ2-7, with 9 bases lining up with TRBD2. Germline CDR1 reads MNHEY; CDR2 reads SMNVEV (reference sequence). The CDR3 is made up of 15 amino acids. After removal of 10 bases from V and 4 bases from J, the junction contained 14 bases not matched to a gene. The CDR3 DNA reads TGTGCCACGTCTAGCGGGGAGGGATTTCTATACGAGCAGTACTTC. Its translation: CATSSGEGFLYEQYF.

The V call is TRBV9, the J call TRBJ1-1, with 8 bases identical to TRBD1. The V gene's germline CDR1 is SGDLS and CDR2 YYNGEE. The CDR3 extends over 15 amino acids. With V trimmed by 1 base and J by 4 bases, 6 bases remained unmatched. In nucleotides, the CDR3 is TGTGCCAGCAGCGTACAGGGGGCCTGGACCACTGAAGCTTTCTTT. Translating gives CASSVQGAWTTEAFF.

The rearrangement joins TRBV5-1 to TRBJ2-1; 8 bases match TRBD1. Germline values: CDR1 SGHRS, CDR2 YFSETQ. V lost 3 bases to trimming and J lost 5 bases; unmatched junction nucleotides: 13. This CDR3 region has 17 residues. DNA of the CDR3: TGCGCCAGCAGCTGGACCGAGGGGACAGGACGAAACAATGAGCAGTTCTTC. Translated, it gives CASSWTEGTGRNNEQFF.

The rearrangement uses TRBV2 and TRBJ2-5; 8 positions agree with TRBD2. V shed 4 bases, J shed 4 bases, and the junction held 5 bases outside the gene matches. Germline loops: CDR1 SNHLY, CDR2 FYNNEI. The CDR3 is 14 amino acids. CDR3 sequence: CASSGISGGETQYF. The CDR3 coding sequence is TGTGCCAGCAGTGGAATCAGCGGGGGAGAGACCCAGTACTTC. Full variable domain (outside the CDR3, taken from reference TRBV2 and TRBJ2-5): EPEVTQTPSHQVTQMGQEVILRCVPISNHLYFYWYRQILGQKVEFLVSFYNNEISEKSEIFDDQFSVERPDGSNFTLKIRSTKLEDSAMYFCASSGISGGETQYFGPGTRLLVL.

CDR3 sequence reads: CASTLALAQSEQYF. The CDR3 DNA reads as TGTGCCAGCACCCTCGCCCTAGCTCAATCCGAGCAGTACTTC. This rearrangement joins TRBV7-2 to TRBJ2-7; D might be TRBD2 (5 bases). The CDR3 covers 14 residues. V was trimmed by 7 bases and J by 6 bases, leaving 19 bases between them. Per the germline V gene, CDR1 is SGHTA and CDR2 is FQGNSA. Filled out from reference TRBV7-2 and TRBJ2-7, the complete variable domain reads GAGVSQSPSNKVTEKGKDVELRCDPISGHTALYWYRQSLGQGLEFLIYFQGNSAPDKSGLPSDRFSAERTGGSVSTLTIQRTQQEDSAVYLCASTLALAQSEQYFGPGTRLTVT.

V and J are TRBV7-2 and TRBJ2-5, with 9 bases identical to TRBD2. This CDR3 spans 16 amino acids. V gave up 5 bases and J gave up 1 base; unmatched junction bases: 8. The germline gives CDR1 SGHTA, CDR2 FQGNSA. The CDR3 loop is CASSPSSGAIQETQYF. In DNA, the CDR3 is TGTGCCAGCAGCCCCTCTAGCGGGGCCATCCAAGAGACCCAGTACTTC.